This TCR beta chain was observed in a study of blood T cell repertoires in COVID-19. In the study overall: Acute and convalescent COVID-19 samples came from the United States, Italy and Spain. T cells, B-cell-depleted T cells, or PBMCs provided the cDNA or gDNA that served as material.

The repertoire was sequenced with immunoSEQ multiplex PCR; TCRdb's copy has only in-frame clones and lacks some. The table lists under 200,000 clones, roughly 84% of them singletons. The CDR3 is made up of 15 amino acids. Per the germline V gene, CDR1 is DFQATT and CDR2 is SNEGSKA (reference sequence). With 3 bases clipped from V and 5 bases from J, the junction kept 8 bases outside the gene matches. The chain joins TRBV20-1 to TRBJ1-2, with TRBD1 identical over 11 bases. This clonotype originated in a human donor with acute or convalescent COVID-19. The donor label of this sample is uncertain. Sequenced: peripheral blood. CDR3 in amino acids: CSASPGQGAEYGYTF. The DNA of the CDR3 is TGCAGTGCTAGTCCCGGACAGGGGGCTGAGTATGGCTACACCTTC.